The rows below give T cell receptor beta chains drawn from one sample of a study of Graves' ophthalmopathy and Graves' hyperthyroidism. TCRdb reprocessed the multiplex PCR reads via MiXCR and lists one record per CDR3 protein. Among a few hundred thousand distinct CDR3 sequences, about 17% were seen once, and the ten largest hold about 2.4%. The material sequenced was peripheral blood. Source of these receptors: an adult woman with stable Graves' hyperthyroidism. CDR3s include the opening cysteine and the closing phenylalanine or tryptophan. Fields, in order: V gene, CDR3 length, D gene, clone size, J gene, CDR3 protein. A D gene is named only where the DNA matches it firmly. Clone size is given for some rows only: seen once, a few or many times, or a class if the clone is expanded.

V: TRBV6-1
length: 13
D: NA
size: many
J: TRBJ2-6
CDR3: CASEKSGANVLTF

V: TRBV28
length: 15
D: NA
size: many
J: TRBJ2-7
CDR3: CASRRTPGLAYEQYF

V: TRBV12-3/TRBV12-4
length: 14
D: NA
size: many
J: TRBJ1-3
CDR3: CASSLRGSGNTIYF

V: TRBV27
length: 15
D: TRBD1
size: many
J: TRBJ1-2
CDR3: CASSTIWDRAYGYTF

V: TRBV6-5
length: 15
D: TRBD1
size: NA
J: TRBJ2-2
CDR3: CASSYDRGWSGELFF

V: TRBV28
length: 13
D: NA
size: many
J: TRBJ1-2
CDR3: CASTLRAGAGYTF

V: TRBV20-1
length: 14
D: TRBD2
size: NA
J: TRBJ2-5
CDR3: CSARLGLAGVDQYF

V: TRBV9
length: 12
D: NA
size: many
J: TRBJ2-2
CDR3: CASSGLNGELFF

V: TRBV28
length: 12
D: NA
size: many
J: TRBJ1-1
CDR3: CASSPRNGEAFF

V: TRBV6-1
length: 15
D: NA
size: many
J: TRBJ2-5
CDR3: CASTNPGTNQETQYF

V: TRBV2
length: 12
D: NA
size: many
J: TRBJ2-7
CDR3: CASKADAYEQYF

V: TRBV30
length: 14
D: NA
size: many
J: TRBJ2-6
CDR3: CAWSVGGGANVLTF

V: TRBV5-1
length: 16
D: NA
size: many
J: TRBJ1-1
CDR3: CASSFGDGGLDTEAFF

V: TRBV11-3
length: 15
D: TRBD2
size: NA
J: TRBJ2-5
CDR3: CASSLGAGAGETQYF

V: TRBV6-1
length: 12
D: NA
size: NA
J: TRBJ1-1
CDR3: CATDPFFTEAFF

V: TRBV12-3/TRBV12-4
length: 13
D: NA
size: many
J: TRBJ1-1
CDR3: CASNWATNTEAFF

V: TRBV12-3/TRBV12-4
length: 14
D: TRBD2
size: many
J: TRBJ2-5
CDR3: CASSLEAGGPRPYF

V: TRBV20-1
length: 15
D: NA
size: many
J: TRBJ2-2
CDR3: CSARDHSAVSGELFF

V: TRBV20-1
length: 15
D: TRBD2
size: many
J: TRBJ2-7
CDR3: CSASRTSGVSYEQYF

V: TRBV27
length: 12
D: TRBD1
size: many
J: TRBJ2-7
CDR3: CASSGQGWEQYF

V: TRBV2
length: 15
D: NA
size: many
J: TRBJ2-7
CDR3: CASREQGGIGDEQYF

V: TRBV2
length: 14
D: NA
size: many
J: TRBJ1-5
CDR3: CASGGRILNQPQHF

V: TRBV6-1
length: 14
D: NA
size: NA
J: TRBJ2-5
CDR3: CASSEQGLQETQYF

V: TRBV29-1
length: 16
D: TRBD2
size: many
J: TRBJ2-2
CDR3: CSVPHLAGVETGELFF

V: TRBV3-1
length: 16
D: TRBD2
size: NA
J: TRBJ2-5
CDR3: CASSRGTSGSSETQYF

V: TRBV12-3/TRBV12-4
length: 15
D: NA
size: many
J: TRBJ1-2
CDR3: CASSLNQGSSYGYTF

V: TRBV6-5
length: 13
D: NA
size: NA
J: TRBJ1-5
CDR3: CASGSSDYQPQHF

V: TRBV20-1
length: 14
D: NA
size: NA
J: TRBJ2-7
CDR3: CSARVGEGSYEQYF

V: TRBV6-1
length: 11
D: NA
size: NA
J: TRBJ1-2
CDR3: CASSDWDGYTF

V: TRBV28
length: 14
D: NA
size: many
J: TRBJ2-7
CDR3: CASSYKRGIYEQYF

V: TRBV12-3/TRBV12-4
length: 15
D: TRBD1
size: many
J: TRBJ1-2
CDR3: CASSRNRDRAYGYTF

V: TRBV20-1
length: 13
D: NA
size: many
J: TRBJ2-5
CDR3: CSASLGREETQYF

V: TRBV28
length: 13
D: NA
size: many
J: TRBJ2-5
CDR3: CASSTQYQETQYF

V: TRBV6-5
length: 13
D: NA
size: NA
J: TRBJ2-7
CDR3: CASSYGSVDEQYF

V: TRBV6-1
length: 14
D: NA
size: many
J: TRBJ1-1
CDR3: CASSETGPIAEAFF

V: TRBV15
length: 15
D: NA
size: NA
J: TRBJ2-2
CDR3: CATSRDRGTGGELFF

V: TRBV27
length: 15
D: NA
size: NA
J: TRBJ2-7
CDR3: CASSYSREIRYEQYF

V: TRBV11-2
length: 13
D: NA
size: many
J: TRBJ2-5
CDR3: CASSFYSPETQYF

V: TRBV27
length: 13
D: NA
size: many
J: TRBJ2-7
CDR3: CASSLGSLYEQYF

V: TRBV20-1
length: 15
D: TRBD1
size: many
J: TRBJ1-1
CDR3: CSASPVDRDSYEAFF